This T cell receptor beta chain came from a study of tumor-infiltrating lymphocytes in primary liver carcinoma. In regard to this clonotype: One end of the junction varies from germline; a read error may be responsible.

Unsorted bulk tissue, roughly 19-33 mg of it, served as the source for co-extraction of RNA and DNA. A constant-region primer served to make TCR beta cDNA from 500 to 550 ng total RNA. TCR beta libraries came from three nested multiplex PCR rounds using slightly modified ARM-PCR. TRBV1-TRBV30 forward primers and a C-beta reverse primer were used in the first two PCR rounds, which each ran for about 10 cycles. TCRdb redid the calling of the multiplex PCR reads with MiXCR, one entry per CDR3 protein. The table has some 50,000 distinct CDR3 sequences, less than 75% seen once; the top ten hold less than 35%. This CDR3 has 18 amino acids. Germline CDR1 is MNHEY and CDR2 is SVGAGI.

The source material was liver tumor tissue from sampling region 5. Subset described: tumor region T5, tumor centre. The receptor comes from a man aged 35 to 55 with primary liver carcinoma and hepatitis B virus infection. The chain couples TRBV6-5 to TRBJ2-6; 8 bases are a match to TRBD1. The CDR3 protein is CASSRWTGMKAGANVLTF. DNA of the CDR3: TGTGCCAGCAGTCGTTGGACAGGGATGAAAGCTGGGGCCAACGTCCTGACCTTT.